This T cell receptor beta chain was observed in a study of siplizumab effects on memory and regulatory T cells. This CDR3 spans 15 amino acids. J lost 0 bases, V lost 7 bases, and 6 bases had no gene match. Worth noting for this clone: The antigen remains unidentified.

Study-level results: The alloresponse seemed to draw substantially on naive T cells, which appeared more diverse than memory cells.

Around 10^5 TCR templates per sample were sequenced. The protocol was immunoSEQ multiplex PCR, while the TCRdb copy is restricted to in-frame clones and leaves out a portion. The sample consists of around 94,000 clones, 90% to 95% of them appearing once. The specimen was CD4+ T cells sorted from blood. The chain uses TRBV23-1 and TRBJ1-5; 7 nucleotides line up with TRBD1. TRBV23-1 belongs to the ORF category, with a function that is uncertain. This receptor was taken from a human donor in good health. The CDR3 reads CASIMGQFSNQPQHF. Written as DNA, the CDR3 is TGCGCCAGCATCATGGGACAGTTTAGCAATCAGCCCCAGCATTTT.